This TCR beta chain was profiled in a study of T-cell reconstitution after alpha-beta-depleted transplantation in children. Trimming at V came to 2 bases and at J to 2 bases, leaving 2 bases not matched to a gene. The germline V gene encodes CDR1 MNHEY and CDR2 SVGAGI. The CDR3 covers 15 residues. Points from the study as a whole: When one year had passed after transplant, most T-cell counts and diversity came from newly produced T cells.

A few counts support this clonotype. The antigen is undetermined. A TCRbeta library incorporating unique molecular identifiers was prepared. MiXCR, applied by TCRdb to the PCR reads, yields one record per CDR3 protein. The top ten clones hold roughly 13% of a sample with about 580,000 distinct CDR3 sequences, roughly 24% of them seen once. The rearrangement uses TRBV6-5 and TRBJ1-2; 10 bases match TRBD1. The starting material was PBMCs, mostly from graft donor cells, obtained 360 days after TCRalphabeta/CD19-depleted stem cell transplant. The origin of this receptor is a boy younger than two who had a stem cell transplant for acute myeloid leukemia, so the T cells may come from the graft donor. CDR3 amino acids: CASSYMGQGNYGYTF. CDR3 bases: TGTGCCAGCAGTTACATGGGACAGGGGAACTATGGCTACACCTTC.